The source of this T cell receptor beta chain is a study of shared clonotypes between healthy human individuals. Study summary: Each donor's CD8 memory used one plate, CD8 naive two, each CD4 subset three. The study, taken as a whole, reports: It was observed that roughly 5.4% of naive CD4 clonotypes were shared across several donors.

As defined, naive CD8 cells were CD45RO-negative and positively selected for CCR7, with terminally differentiated effector memory CD45RA+ cells excluded. Within Nashville, Tennessee resided all donors, each a Caucasian adult. The table came from immunoSEQ multiplex PCR; TCRdb's copy has only in-frame clones and leaves some out. The sample contains around 2.1 million clones, roughly 91% of which appear only once. On this clone: The target antigen is unknown.

Sample: naive CD8+ T cells from PBMCs. The receptor was derived from a man younger than 30 in good health. Some clones in this sample may be carry-over from other donors' samples.

The CDR3 here is CASSLLPSYGYTF. The CDR3 region has the DNA TGTGCCAGCAGTTTATTACCCTCTTATGGCTACACCTTC. The chain is built from TRBV28 and TRBJ1-2; no firm D call. V was clipped by 1 base and J by 5 bases, with 8 bases between them. CDR3 length equals 13 residues. CDR1 MDHEN and CDR2 SYDVKM come from the germline V gene.